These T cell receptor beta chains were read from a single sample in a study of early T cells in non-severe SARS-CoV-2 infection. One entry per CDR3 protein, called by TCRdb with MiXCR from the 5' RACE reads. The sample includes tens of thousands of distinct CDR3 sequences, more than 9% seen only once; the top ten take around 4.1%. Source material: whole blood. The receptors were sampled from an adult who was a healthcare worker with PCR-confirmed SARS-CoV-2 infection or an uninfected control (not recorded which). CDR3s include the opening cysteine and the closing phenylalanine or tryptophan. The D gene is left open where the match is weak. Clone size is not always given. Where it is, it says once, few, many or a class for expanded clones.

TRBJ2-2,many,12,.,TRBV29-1,TGCAGCGTTGTGTATGACACCGGGGAGCTGTTTTTT,CSVVYDTGELFF
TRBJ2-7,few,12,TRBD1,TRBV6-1,TGTGCCAGCAGGGAGGACAGGGGAGAGCAGTACTTC,CASREDRGEQYF
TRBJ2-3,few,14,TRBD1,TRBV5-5,TGTGCCAGCATCCAACAGGGGGCTACAGATACGCAGTATTTT,CASIQQGATDTQYF
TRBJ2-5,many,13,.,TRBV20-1,TGCAGTGCTAGAGATCTAGGGCTGGAGACCCAGTACTTC,CSARDLGLETQYF
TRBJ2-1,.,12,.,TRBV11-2,TGTGCCAGCAGCCACCGGTACAATGAGCAGTTCTTC,CASSHRYNEQFF
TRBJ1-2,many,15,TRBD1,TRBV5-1,TGCGCCAGCAGCTATGGACAGGGGGCGGAATATGGCTACACCTTC,CASSYGQGAEYGYTF
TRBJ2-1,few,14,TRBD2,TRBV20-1,TGCAGTGCTAGCAGGGCGGGGGGGTACAATGAGCAGTTCTTC,CSASRAGGYNEQFF
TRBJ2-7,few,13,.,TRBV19,TGTGCCAGTAGTATCGGACTCACGAGGGAGCAGTACTTC,CASSIGLTREQYF
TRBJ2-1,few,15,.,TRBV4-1,TGCGCCAGCAGCCAAGTGAGGGGGGACAACAATGAGCAGTTCTTC,CASSQVRGDNNEQFF
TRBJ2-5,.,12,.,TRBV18,TGTGCCAGCTCACCACCGAACAGCCTTTCATACTTC,CASSPPNSLSYF
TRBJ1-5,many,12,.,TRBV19,TGTGCCAGTAGTATCCAAAGCCAGCCCCAGCATTTT,CASSIQSQPQHF
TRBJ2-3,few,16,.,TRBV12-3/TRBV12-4,TGTGCCAGCAGCCCCCTCGGATTAGCAAGCACAGATACGCAGTATTTT,CASSPLGLASTDTQYF
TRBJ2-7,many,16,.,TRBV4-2,TGTGCCAGCAGCCCCGGGTCGACAGCTACCCCCTACGAGCAGTACTTC,CASSPGSTATPYEQYF
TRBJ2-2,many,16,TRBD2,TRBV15,TGTGCCACCAGCAGAGTACTAGCGGGAGGAACCGGGGAGCTGTTTTTT,CATSRVLAGGTGELFF
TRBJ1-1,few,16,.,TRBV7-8,TGTGCCAGCAGCTTAGCTATTGGGCAGCGAGGGACTGAAGCTTTCTTT,CASSLAIGQRGTEAFF
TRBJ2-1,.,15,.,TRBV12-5,TGTGCTAGTGGGCCCGGACTGAACCTCTACAATGAGCAGTTCTTC,CASGPGLNLYNEQFF
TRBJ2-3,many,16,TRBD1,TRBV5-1,TGCGCCAGCAGCTTGGGGGACAGGCATAACACAGATACGCAGTATTTT,CASSLGDRHNTDTQYF
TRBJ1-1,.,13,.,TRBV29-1,TGCAGCGTTGTGAGGATTTTGAACACTGAAGCTTTCTTT,CSVVRILNTEAFF
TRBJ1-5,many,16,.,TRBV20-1,TGCAGTGCTAGAGATCGAGTCAGGGGCCACAATCAGCCCCAGCATTTT,CSARDRVRGHNQPQHF
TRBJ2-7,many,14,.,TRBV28,TGTGCCAGCAGAGAGAGGCGTACTCCCTACGAGCAGTACTTC,CASRERRTPYEQYF
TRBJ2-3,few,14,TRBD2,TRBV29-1,TGCAGCGTATCCCTAGCGGGAAGTGTTGATACGCAGTATTTT,CSVSLAGSVDTQYF
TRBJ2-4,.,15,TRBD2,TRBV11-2,TGTGCCAGCAGCTTTGGCGGGGGTGAGGAAAACATTCAGTACTTC,CASSFGGGEENIQYF
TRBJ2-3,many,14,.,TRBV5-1,TGCGCCAGCAGCTTGGTCCAGCGCACAGATACGCAGTATTTT,CASSLVQRTDTQYF
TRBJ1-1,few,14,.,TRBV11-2,TGTGCCAGCAGCTGGAGCACGGTGAACACTGAAGCTTTCTTT,CASSWSTVNTEAFF
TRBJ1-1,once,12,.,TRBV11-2,TGTGCCAGCAGCTCAGAGTACACTGAAGCTTTCTTT,CASSSEYTEAFF
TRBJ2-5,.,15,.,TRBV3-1,TGTGCCAGCAGCCAAGCGTCCGTGTACCAAGAGACCCAGTACTTC,CASSQASVYQETQYF
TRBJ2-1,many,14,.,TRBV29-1,TGCAGCGTCGGACACCTCCTCACCTACAATGAGCAGTTCTTC,CSVGHLLTYNEQFF
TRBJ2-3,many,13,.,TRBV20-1,TGCAGTGCTAACGGCAGGGTCATAGATACGCAGTATTTT,CSANGRVIDTQYF
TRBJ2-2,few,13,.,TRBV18,TGTGCCAGCTCACCACTGTTCACCGGGGAGCTGTTTTTT,CASSPLFTGELFF
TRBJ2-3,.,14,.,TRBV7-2,TGTGCCAGCAGCTTAGACAGTGGGACAGATACGCAGTATTTT,CASSLDSGTDTQYF
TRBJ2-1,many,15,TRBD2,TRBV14,TGTGCCAGCAGCCAAGATCAGCGGGGGGCCCATGAGCAGTTCTTC,CASSQDQRGAHEQFF
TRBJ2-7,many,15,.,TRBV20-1,TGCAGTGCTGCCGCCCTTATGCGAAGGGGGGGCGAGCAGTACTTC,CSAAALMRRGGEQYF
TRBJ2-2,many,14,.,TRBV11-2,TGTGCCAGCAGCTTAGGCCCCCCGACCGGGGAGCTGTTTTTT,CASSLGPPTGELFF
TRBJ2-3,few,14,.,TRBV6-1,TGTGCCAGCACCGAACGACAGATCACAGATACGCAGTATTTT,CASTERQITDTQYF
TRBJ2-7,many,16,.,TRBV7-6,TGTGCCAGCAGCAATCAACCGGGACGCAGACCCTACGAGCAGTACTTC,CASSNQPGRRPYEQYF
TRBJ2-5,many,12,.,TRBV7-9,TGTGCCAGCAGCCCGAGAACGGAGACCCAGTACTTC,CASSPRTETQYF
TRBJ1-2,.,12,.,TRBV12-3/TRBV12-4,TGTGCCAGCAGTTTATCAAGGGGAGGCTACACCTTC,CASSLSRGGYTF
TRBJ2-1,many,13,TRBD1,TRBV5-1,TGCGCCAGCAGCTCCACAGGGGGCAATGAGCAGTTCTTC,CASSSTGGNEQFF
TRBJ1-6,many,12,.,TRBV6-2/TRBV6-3,TGTGCCAGCAGGAACCCAACATTACCCCTCCACTTT,CASRNPTLPLHF
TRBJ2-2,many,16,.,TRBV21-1,TGTGCCAGCAGCAAACTGGGACAGAGAAACACCGGGGAGCTGTTTTTT,CASSKLGQRNTGELFF
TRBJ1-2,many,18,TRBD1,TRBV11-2,TGTGCCAGCAGCTCTGGGACAGGGGAAACTGTTTTTGCCTATGGCTACACCTTC,CASSSGTGETVFAYGYTF
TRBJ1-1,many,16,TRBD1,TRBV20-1,TGCAGTGCTAGGGGCCGACAGGGCTATATGAACACTGAAGCTTTCTTT,CSARGRQGYMNTEAFF
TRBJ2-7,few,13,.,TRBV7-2,TGTGCCAGCAGCTCCGGACTCTCCTACGAGCAGTACTTC,CASSSGLSYEQYF
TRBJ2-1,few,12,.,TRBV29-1,TGCAGCGTTGATGTTCGGTACAATGAGCAGTTCTTC,CSVDVRYNEQFF
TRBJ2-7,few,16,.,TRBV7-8,TGTGCCAGCAGCTTAGTTGTCGGTAGGGGCTACTACGAGCAGTACTTC,CASSLVVGRGYYEQYF
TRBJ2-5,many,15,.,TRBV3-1,TGTGCCAGCAGCCAAGACTTTGGCTTCGGTGAGACCCAGTACTTC,CASSQDFGFGETQYF
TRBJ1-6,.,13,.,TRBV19,TGTGCCAGTACCTTCCGCCTCAATTCACCCCTCCACTTT,CASTFRLNSPLHF
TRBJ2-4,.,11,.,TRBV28,TGTGCCAGCGGTTCCCAAGGGACTGAAAGATTC,CASGSQGTERF
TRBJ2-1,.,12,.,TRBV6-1,TGTGCCAGCAGTGAATGGTCCCTAGGGAAGTTCTTC,CASSEWSLGKFF
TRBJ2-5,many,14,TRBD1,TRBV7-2,TGTGCCAGCAGCTTAGGACAGGGAAAAGAGACCCAGTACTTC,CASSLGQGKETQYF